This T cell receptor (beta chain) was sequenced in a study of blood T cell repertoires in COVID-19. Study details: Collection of acute and convalescent COVID-19 samples took place in the United States, Italy and Spain. The analysed material was cDNA or gDNA that came from T cells, B-cell-depleted T cells, or PBMCs.

V lost 2 bases, J lost 0 bases, and 11 bases lay in between. The CDR3 has 16 amino acids. In germline, CDR1 is MNHNS, CDR2 SASEGT. Seattle patients were enrolled while actively infected and followed longitudinally. As originally analysed: Estimation of nucleated cell counts was performed using reference gene primer amplification. The table came from immunoSEQ multiplex PCR; TCRdb's copy has only in-frame clones and leaves some out. The D gene and trimming were derived from the DNA, and the V and J assignments and clone size from that table. The sample carries some 220,000 clones, about 83% recorded once.

This clonotype was sampled from a woman in her 30s with COVID-19, enrolled during active disease. The chain carries TRBV6-1 and TRBJ1-3, with D unresolved. What was sequenced was peripheral blood. CDR3 residues: CASSETPRVSGNTIYF. The CDR3, as DNA: TGTGCCAGCAGTGAAACCCCCCGGGTCTCTGGAAACACCATATATTTT.